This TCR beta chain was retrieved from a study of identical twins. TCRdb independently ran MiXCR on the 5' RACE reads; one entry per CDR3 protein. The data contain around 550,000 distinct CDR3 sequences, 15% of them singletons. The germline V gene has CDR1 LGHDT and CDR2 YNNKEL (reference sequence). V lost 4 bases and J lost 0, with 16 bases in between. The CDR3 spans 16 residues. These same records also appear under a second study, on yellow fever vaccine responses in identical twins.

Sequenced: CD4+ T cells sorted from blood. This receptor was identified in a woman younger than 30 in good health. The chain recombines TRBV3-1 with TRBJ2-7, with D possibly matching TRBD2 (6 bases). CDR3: CASSLLPGLSSYEQYF. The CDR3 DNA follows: TGTGCCAGCAGCCTACTTCCGGGACTGAGCTCCTACGAGCAGTACTTC.